This entry describes one T cell receptor beta chain. Antigen: not known. These data originate in a study of beta chain features in type 1 diabetes. Study overall: The patients were much like the healthy donors in age, gender and cell yields. Study-level findings and limits: A greater similarity of naive, central memory and Treg TCRB repertoires was seen among patients than among healthy donors. A moderate, significant TCRB CDR3 shortening appeared in type 1 diabetes across four CD4+ subsets.

Reverse transcription of all isolated RNA meant that expressed TCRB transcripts were sequenced. Roughly 3.6 million reads were obtained on average from naive, central memory and regulatory T cell samples. Some clones are missing from TCRdb's copy, which holds only in-frame ones; the method was immunoSEQ multiplex PCR. Of 850,000 to 900,000 clones in the sample, 15% to 20% are singletons; the top ten hold about 0.02%. Germline CDR1 and CDR2: SGHTS and YDEGEE. This CDR3 region has 11 residues. V lost 6 bases to trimming and J lost 11 bases, with 14 bases between them. Sequenced input: naive CD4+ T cells from blood. The chain has TRBV5-8 and TRBJ2-5, with a tentative D call TRBD2 (5 bases). The TCR comes from a woman between 18 and 29 years old in good health. The CDR3 DNA sequence: TGTGCCAGCACGCAGAGGGCGTATCAGTACTTC. Translated: CASTQRAYQYF. Full variable domain (remainder filled in from reference TRBV5-8 and TRBJ2-5): EAGVTQSPTHLIKTRGQQATLRCSPISGHTSVYWYQQALGLGLQFLLWYDEGEERNRGNFPPRFSGRQFPNYSSELNVNALELEDSALYLCASTQRAYQYFGPGTRLLVL.